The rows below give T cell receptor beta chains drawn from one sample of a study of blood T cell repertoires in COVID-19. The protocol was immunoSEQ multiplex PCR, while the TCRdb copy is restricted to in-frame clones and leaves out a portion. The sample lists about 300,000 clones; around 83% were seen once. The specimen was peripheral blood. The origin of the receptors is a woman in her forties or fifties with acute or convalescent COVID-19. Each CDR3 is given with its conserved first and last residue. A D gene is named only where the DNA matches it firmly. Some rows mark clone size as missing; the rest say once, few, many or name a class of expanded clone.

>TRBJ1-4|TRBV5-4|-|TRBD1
TGTGCCAGCAGCGAGACAGGGGAAGATGAAAAACTGTTTTTT
CASSETGEDEKLFF
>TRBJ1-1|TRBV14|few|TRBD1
TGTGCCAGCAGCCCCCTCGGACAGGGGAGGTTAGAAGCTTTCTTT
CASSPLGQGRLEAFF
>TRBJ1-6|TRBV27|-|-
TGTGCCAGCAGTTTATCGCGGACACATTATAATTCACCCCTCCACTTT
CASSLSRTHYNSPLHF
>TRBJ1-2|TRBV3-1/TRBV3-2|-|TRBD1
TGTGCCAGCAGCCAGGAATCGACAGGGAACTATGGCTACACCTTC
CASSQESTGNYGYTF
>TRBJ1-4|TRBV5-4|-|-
TGTGCCACTCAACGTACAGGGTTAGATGAAAAACTGTTTTTT
CATQRTGLDEKLFF
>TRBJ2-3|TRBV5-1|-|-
TGCGCCAGCAGCTCGCAAGCGGATACGCAGTATTTT
CASSSQADTQYF
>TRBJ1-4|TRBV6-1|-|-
TGTGCCAGCAGTGAAGCCCCAAATGAAAAACTGTTTTTT
CASSEAPNEKLFF
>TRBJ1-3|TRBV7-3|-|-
TGTGCCAGCAGCTCCACAGGGAATGCTGGAAACACCATATATTTT
CASSSTGNAGNTIYF
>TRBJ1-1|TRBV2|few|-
TGTGCCAGCAGCGTTACAGGGAACACTGAAGCTTTCTTT
CASSVTGNTEAFF
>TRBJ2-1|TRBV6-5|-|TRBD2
TGTGCCAGCAGCCCCGCGGGGGACTCCAATGAGCAGTTCTTC
CASSPAGDSNEQFF
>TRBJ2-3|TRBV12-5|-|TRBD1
TGTGCTAGTGGTTGGGGGACAGGGGCAGATACGCAGTATTTT
CASGWGTGADTQYF
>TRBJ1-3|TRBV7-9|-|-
TGTGCCAGCAGGTTAGGACACGAAGCCCATACTGGAAACACCATATATTTT
CASRLGHEAHTGNTIYF
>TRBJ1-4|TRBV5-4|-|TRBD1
TGTGCCAGCAGCTTCCGGGACAGCCTCCTCGATGAAAAACTGTTTTTT
CASSFRDSLLDEKLFF